Listed below are T cell receptor beta chains from one sample, sequenced in a study of long-term antiretroviral therapy in people with HIV. Method: immunoSEQ multiplex PCR; TCRdb's copy keeps in-frame clones and lacks some. This table holds tens of thousands of clones, about nine tenths found once. The sequencing used unsorted PBMCs, collected 1.8 years before starting antiretroviral therapy. These receptors came from a woman in her 30s with HIV. The conserved cysteine and the conserved F or W are not part of the CDR3 here. Clone size is shown for a subset of rows, as once, few, many or a class of expanded clone.

.	11	TRBV30	AWTVGDRDTQY
.	11	TRBV7-8	ASSPSSNYGYT
.	15	TRBV18	ASSPLTTGSDNSPLH
.	13	TRBV10-1	ASSELRTGELEVY
.	13	TRBV19	ASSMIAGDLNEQF
few	12	TRBV6-4	ASSEGTDHNEQF
.	10	TRBV11-2	ASSLQGDEQF
.	12	TRBV6-5	ASSYWTSSETQY
.	14	TRBV2	ASSQGDSMRQETQY
.	14	TRBV18	ASSPRVLGLNTEAF
.	12	TRBV27	ASSFAGTKNIQY
few	10	TRBV2	ASSRGPRGYT
.	13	TRBV7-2	ASSPSSQLYNEQF
.	13	TRBV7-3	ASSLNGGPNTEAF
.	13	TRBV12-5	ASGSSGQFGETQY
.	13	TRBV5-6	ASSLEPQKNTEAF
.	10	TRBV6-1	ASSDFTYEQY
.	16	TRBV4-1	ASSQDAGGTIYTGELF
.	9	TRBV10-2	ASSVATEAF
.	14	TRBV27	ASSFTGGGNQETQY
.	13	TRBV19	ASSTSGGRYNEQF
once	13	TRBV6-4	ASRRSDRANTEAF
.	15	TRBV7-3	ASSRNDYSITTGELF
.	12	TRBV9	ASSVGRATGELF
.	12	TRBV7-2	ASILGLSTDTQY
.	13	TRBV2	ASSEWEVSGNTIY
.	13	TRBV10-3	AISPQPQRNYGYT
.	14	TRBV14	ASSRVSGTANEKLF
.	11	TRBV2	ASSGRGYGAQY
.	12	TRBV7-2	ASSLNPGREAQY
.	12	TRBV19	ASKGQGDTGELF
once	14	TRBV6-5	ASSYSKGGRSYEQY